Listed below are T cell receptor beta chains from one sample, sequenced in a study of blood T cell repertoires in COVID-19. Clones were read by immunoSEQ multiplex PCR, and TCRdb kept only the in-frame ones, dropping some. The sample lists about 190,000 clones; approximately 88% were seen once. Sequenced input: PBMCs or T cells enriched from blood (not recorded which). The receptors derive from a young woman who had recovered from COVID-19. CDR3s include the opening cysteine and the closing phenylalanine or tryptophan. The order of the fields is V gene, clone size, J gene, D gene, CDR3 length, CDR3 protein, CDR3 DNA. A D gene is named only where the DNA matches it firmly. Expanded clones are given a class, and other clones once, few, many or no size at all.

v_call: TRBV7-2
clone_size: NA
j_call: TRBJ2-7
d_call: TRBD2
cdr3_length: 19
cdr3_aa: CASSARGLRTSGRGYEQYF
cdr3_nt: TGTGCCAGCAGCGCGCGAGGGTTGAGGACTAGCGGGAGAGGTTACGAGCAGTACTTC

v_call: TRBV10-3
clone_size: NA
j_call: TRBJ1-2
d_call: TRBD1
cdr3_length: 15
cdr3_aa: CAISESMGQGDGYTF
cdr3_nt: TGTGCCATCAGTGAGTCTATGGGACAGGGTGACGGCTACACCTTC

v_call: TRBV5-1
clone_size: NA
j_call: TRBJ1-2
d_call: NA
cdr3_length: 14
cdr3_aa: CASSPTQGFDGYTF
cdr3_nt: TGCGCCAGCAGCCCAACCCAGGGGTTTGATGGCTACACCTTC

v_call: TRBV6-5
clone_size: NA
j_call: TRBJ1-2
d_call: NA
cdr3_length: 13
cdr3_aa: CASNRGGLEGYTF
cdr3_nt: TGTGCCTCCAATAGGGGGGGTTTAGAAGGCTACACCTTC

v_call: TRBV7-2
clone_size: few
j_call: TRBJ1-2
d_call: NA
cdr3_length: 17
cdr3_aa: CASSFSPQQWPNYGYTF
cdr3_nt: TGTGCCAGCAGCTTTTCCCCGCAACAATGGCCTAACTATGGCTACACCTTC

v_call: TRBV2
clone_size: NA
j_call: TRBJ2-7
d_call: TRBD1
cdr3_length: 13
cdr3_aa: CASSSGTAYEQYF
cdr3_nt: TGTGCCAGCAGTTCCGGGACAGCCTACGAGCAGTACTTC

v_call: TRBV6-5
clone_size: NA
j_call: TRBJ1-1
d_call: NA
cdr3_length: 14
cdr3_aa: CASSYLEGPAEAFF
cdr3_nt: TGTGCCAGCAGTTACTTGGAGGGACCCGCTGAAGCTTTCTTT

v_call: TRBV2
clone_size: NA
j_call: TRBJ1-4
d_call: TRBD1
cdr3_length: 16
cdr3_aa: CASSEGSGTGNEKLFF
cdr3_nt: TGTGCCAGCAGTGAAGGTTCCGGGACAGGGAATGAAAAACTGTTTTTT

v_call: TRBV4-1
clone_size: once
j_call: TRBJ2-3
d_call: NA
cdr3_length: 16
cdr3_aa: CASSQDGASYTDTQYF
cdr3_nt: TGCGCCAGCAGCCAAGATGGAGCTTCCTACACAGATACGCAGTATTTT

v_call: TRBV24-1
clone_size: few
j_call: TRBJ1-1
d_call: NA
cdr3_length: 13
cdr3_aa: CATSAQPGTEAFF
cdr3_nt: TGTGCCACCAGTGCCCAGCCAGGGACTGAAGCTTTCTTT

v_call: TRBV7-5
clone_size: NA
j_call: TRBJ2-7
d_call: NA
cdr3_length: 14
cdr3_aa: CARSLNVPTYEQYF
cdr3_nt: TGTGCCAGAAGCTTAAACGTCCCTACCTACGAGCAGTACTTC

v_call: TRBV28
clone_size: NA
j_call: TRBJ2-3
d_call: TRBD2
cdr3_length: 17
cdr3_aa: CASTIPTSGEGTDTQYF
cdr3_nt: TGTGCCAGCACCATCCCAACTAGCGGAGAAGGCACAGATACGCAGTATTTT

v_call: TRBV18
clone_size: NA
j_call: TRBJ1-1
d_call: TRBD1
cdr3_length: 13
cdr3_aa: CASSPPTGIEAFF
cdr3_nt: TGTGCCAGCTCACCTCCGACAGGGATTGAAGCTTTCTTT

v_call: TRBV27
clone_size: NA
j_call: TRBJ2-1
d_call: TRBD2
cdr3_length: 18
cdr3_aa: CASTSWEGRGSSYNEQFF
cdr3_nt: TGTGCCAGCACGTCGTGGGAGGGCAGAGGCAGCTCCTACAATGAGCAGTTCTTC

v_call: TRBV7-3
clone_size: few
j_call: TRBJ2-5
d_call: TRBD2
cdr3_length: 14
cdr3_aa: CASSSLAGVETQYF
cdr3_nt: TGTGCCAGCAGCTCACTAGCGGGGGTGGAGACCCAGTACTTC

v_call: TRBV10-3
clone_size: NA
j_call: TRBJ2-1
d_call: TRBD2
cdr3_length: 17
cdr3_aa: CAISGASGRAPANEQFF
cdr3_nt: TGTGCCATCAGTGGGGCAAGCGGGAGGGCCCCGGCCAATGAGCAGTTCTTC

v_call: TRBV6-5
clone_size: NA
j_call: TRBJ1-3
d_call: NA
cdr3_length: 16
cdr3_aa: CASSYQLQGTGNTIYF
cdr3_nt: TGTGCCAGCAGTTACCAGCTACAGGGCACGGGAAACACCATATATTTT

v_call: TRBV5-6
clone_size: NA
j_call: TRBJ1-4
d_call: TRBD1
cdr3_length: 13
cdr3_aa: CASSFGGRGKLFF
cdr3_nt: TGTGCCAGCAGCTTCGGGGGCAGGGGGAAACTGTTTTTT

v_call: TRBV14
clone_size: NA
j_call: TRBJ1-1
d_call: NA
cdr3_length: 11
cdr3_aa: CASSPSRGAFF
cdr3_nt: TGTGCCAGCAGTCCCTCACGGGGAGCTTTCTTT

v_call: TRBV7-8
clone_size: few
j_call: TRBJ1-1
d_call: NA
cdr3_length: 17
cdr3_aa: CASSLSSFRAGNTEAFF
cdr3_nt: TGTGCCAGCAGCCTATCCTCCTTCCGGGCGGGGAACACTGAAGCTTTCTTT

v_call: TRBV18
clone_size: NA
j_call: TRBJ2-3
d_call: TRBD1
cdr3_length: 14
cdr3_aa: CASSRGQGADTQYF
cdr3_nt: TGTGCCAGCTCACGGGGACAGGGGGCAGATACGCAGTATTTT

v_call: TRBV5-1
clone_size: NA
j_call: TRBJ2-3
d_call: NA
cdr3_length: 16
cdr3_aa: CASSLPGLDRTDTQYF
cdr3_nt: TGCGCCAGCAGCTTGCCGGGACTGGATCGCACAGATACGCAGTATTTT

v_call: TRBV10-1
clone_size: NA
j_call: TRBJ1-1
d_call: TRBD1
cdr3_length: 13
cdr3_aa: CASRTGLNTEAFF
cdr3_nt: TGCGCCAGTCGGACAGGCCTGAACACTGAAGCTTTCTTT